The 27 T cell receptor beta chains below come from one sample, sequenced in a study of patients and donors after allogeneic stem cell transplantation. TCRdb reprocessed the RT-PCR reads via MiXCR and lists one record per CDR3 protein. The profile shows about a million distinct CDR3 sequences, 15% to 20% of them singletons. Material for sequencing was blood, either unsorted or a sorted T cell fraction (not recorded which). All receptors derive from a human donor who was either an allogeneic HSCT recipient or a stem cell or donor lymphocyte infusion donor (not recorded which). It is not recorded whose cells these are; they may come from a transplant donor.

This sequence joins TRBV6-2 or TRBV6-3 and TRBJ2-7; the D is unclear. CDR3 size: 17 residues. V lost 5 bases and J lost 6, with 26 bases in between. Germline-derived CDR1 and CDR2 are MNHEY and SVGEGT. The chain's CDR3 is CASSRMVRTATPGEQYF. The CDR3 nucleotides are TGTGCCAGCAGTCGGATGGTTCGGACGGCAACTCCTGGCGAGCAGTACTTC.

J is TRBJ2-7 and V is TRBV29-1; D may be TRBD2 (5 bases). Trimming cost V 3 bases and J 2 bases, with 17 bases left between them. Germline V gene data show CDR1 as SQVTM and CDR2 as ANQGSEA. The CDR3 is 15 residues long. CDR3 sequence (DNA): TGCAGCGTTGAGTCGGGAAAAGCGCCTACCTACGAGCAGTACTTC. Amino acids: CSVESGKAPTYEQYF.

This clonotype was seen ten or more times. This rearrangement joins TRBV29-1 to TRBJ2-5; 9 nucleotides line up with TRBD1. CDR3 length equals 14 residues. Per the germline V gene, CDR1 is SQVTM and CDR2 is ANQGSEA. The ends lost 6 bases at V and 4 bases at J; junction bases unmatched: 9. The CDR3 DNA sequence: TGCAGCGTGGCGGACAGGGGTTGGGCAGAGACCCAGTACTTC. Its protein is CSVADRGWAETQYF.

This clonotype was detected a few times. The CDR3 is CASSTRSQHYGYTF. The DNA for the CDR3 is TGTGCCAGCAGTACCCGGTCGCAGCACTATGGCTACACCTTC. V is TRBV12-3 or TRBV12-4 and J is TRBJ1-2, with D unclear. The ends were cut back, 5 bases at V and 3 bases at J, with 13 bases in the middle. The CDR3 totals 14 residues.

The rearrangement uses TRBV9 and TRBJ2-7; D might be TRBD2 (5 bases). The CDR3 is 19 amino acids. Looked up from germline, CDR1 is SGDLS and CDR2 is YYNGEE. V dropped 0 bases and J dropped 7 bases, with 29 bases sitting between them. CDR3 DNA: TGTGCCAGCAGCGTAGGAAGTGGAGGCGCGTCCCCAAGATATACGGAGCAGTACTTC. This gives the protein CASSVGSGGASPRYTEQYF. Supplemented by reference TRBV9 and TRBJ2-7, the full variable domain reads DSGVTQTPKHLITATGQRVTLRCSPRSGDLSVYWYQQSLDQGLQFLIQYYNGEERAKGNILERFSAQQFPDLHSELNLSSLELGDSALYFCASSVGSGGASPRYTEQYFGPGTRLTVT.

CDR3 amino acids: CAAGGGVISNQPQHF. In DNA form, the CDR3 reads TGTGCCGCGGGCGGGGGGGTTATAAGCAATCAGCCCCAGCATTTT. The chain couples TRBV2 to TRBJ1-5, with a weak D call TRBD1 (5 bases). Trimming pared 11 bases from V and 1 base from J, leaving 18 bases between. This CDR3 spans 15 amino acids. Germline-derived CDR1 and CDR2 are SNHLY and FYNNEI.

The chain recombines TRBV3-1 with TRBJ2-1, with D possibly matching TRBD1 (6 bases). The CDR3 is made up of 14 amino acids. Germline V CDR1 and CDR2: LGHDT, YNNKEL (reference sequence). V was pared by 2 bases and J by 8 bases, with 13 bases between. The CDR3 coding sequence is TGTGCCAGCAGCCAAAGTTACAGGGCCGATGAGCAGTTCTTC. It codes for CASSQSYRADEQFF.

CDR3 coding DNA: TGCGCCAGCAGCTTGGTACGTTCTAGCGAGCAGTTCTTC. Translated: CASSLVRSSEQFF. This chain joins TRBV5-1 and TRBJ2-1; tentative D call: TRBD2 (5 bases). In germline, CDR1 is SGHRS, CDR2 YFSETQ. The CDR3 has 13 amino acids. V was trimmed by 0 bases and J by 10 bases, leaving 11 bases between them.

This clonotype was seen only a few times. V gene TRBV4-1 combines with J gene TRBJ1-2; tentative D call: TRBD1 (5 bases). CDR1 is MGHRA, CDR2 YSYEKL, per germline. The V and J ends lost 5 bases and 4 bases respectively, with 20 bases between them. The CDR3 is 16 amino acids. CDR3 coding DNA: TGCGCCAGCAGCTCCCCGGCGGAGGGGCGGGGCTATGGCTACACCTTC. Its protein is CASSSPAEGRGYGYTF.

This clonotype was recorded only once. The chain couples TRBV3-1 to TRBJ2-6; 7 positions agree with TRBD1. V lost 3 bases, J lost 2 bases, and 4 bases stayed unmatched. Per the germline V gene, CDR1 is LGHDT and CDR2 is YNNKEL (reference sequence). The CDR3 runs to 16 residues. The CDR3 DNA follows: TGTGCCAGCAGCCAGAGACAGGGCGCTGGGGCCAACGTCCTGACTTTC. It encodes CASSQRQGAGANVLTF.

V gene TRBV19 combines with J gene TRBJ2-3; D may be TRBD1 (5 bases). Germline V gives CDR1 LNHDA, CDR2 SQIVND (reference sequence). The CDR3 is 14 amino acids. V was clipped by 4 bases and J by 0 bases, with 8 bases between them. The CDR3 DNA reads TGTGCCAGTAGTAGCGACAGTAGCACAGATACGCAGTATTTT. It yields the protein CASSSDSSTDTQYF.

This clonotype was recorded a few times. The chain couples TRBV20-1 to TRBJ2-3; D unresolved. The CDR3 is made up of 14 amino acids. With 0 bases removed from V and 2 bases from J, the gap between germline ends came to 9 bases. The V gene's germline CDR1 is DFQATT and CDR2 SNEGSKA (reference sequence). The chain's CDR3 is CSAREKGPTDTQYF. The CDR3 coding sequence is TGCAGTGCTAGAGAAAAGGGTCCCACAGATACGCAGTATTTT.

This chain links TRBV20-1 with TRBJ1-6; 7 bases agree with TRBD1. With V trimmed by 6 bases and J by 6 bases, 8 bases remained unmatched. Germline V CDR1 and CDR2: DFQATT, SNEGSKA (reference sequence). This CDR3 has 14 amino acids. CDR3 in amino acids: CSADRDSVNSPLHF. The DNA of the CDR3 is TGCAGTGCAGACCGGGACAGCGTTAATTCACCCCTCCACTTT.

This clonotype was detected a few times. V and J are TRBV4-3 and TRBJ1-2; TRBD1 might be the D (5 bases). Trimming took 0 bases from V and 4 from J, leaving 12 bases between them. The CDR3 is 15 residues long. Germline values: CDR1 LGHNA, CDR2 YSLEER. The CDR3 here is CASSQDQADTYGYTF. The DNA of the CDR3 is TGCGCCAGCAGCCAAGATCAGGCGGACACCTATGGCTACACCTTC.

This clonotype has a handful of counts. The genes are TRBV12-3 or TRBV12-4 and TRBJ2-1, with D possibly being TRBD2 (6 bases). This CDR3 comprises 9 residues. Trimming left V 11 bases short and J 7 bases short, with 6 bases between. CDR3 loop: CAGRNEQFF. As DNA, the CDR3 is TGTGCCGGGAGGAATGAGCAGTTCTTC.

This clonotype was found a few times. This chain's CDR3 is CSATPQAATETQYF. CDR3 DNA sequence: TGCAGTGCTACCCCGCAGGCGGCCACAGAGACCCAGTACTTC. This chain uses TRBV20-1 with TRBJ2-5; no reliable D call. This CDR3 contains 14 residues. The V and J ends lost 4 bases and 4 bases respectively, with 16 bases between them. In germline, CDR1 is DFQATT, CDR2 SNEGSKA (reference sequence).

In regard to this clonotype: Mismatch with germline at one junction end may stem from a read error. V and J are TRBV5-1 and TRBJ2-1; 8 positions match TRBD2. Per germline, CDR1 SGHRS and CDR2 YFSETQ. The CDR3 sequence is 14 residues long. In DNA form, the CDR3 reads TGCGCCAGCAGCTTGGATACAGCGGGGGCCACTGGAGTCTTC. It is translated as CASSLDTAGATGVF.

This clonotype was counted only a few times. The V gene is TRBV4-3, the J gene TRBJ2-3; D remains unclear. In germline, CDR1 is LGHNA, CDR2 YSLEER. Deletions cut 0 bases from V and 2 bases from J, with 9 bases between. The CDR3 covers 15 residues. The CDR3 region has the DNA TGCGCCAGCAGCCAAGAACAGCTACCCACAGATACGCAGTATTTT. This translates into CASSQEQLPTDTQYF.

The chain is built from TRBV27 and TRBJ1-1, with D maybe TRBD1 (5 bases). The germline V gene encodes CDR1 MNHEY and CDR2 SMNVEV (reference sequence). V lost 5 bases to trimming and J lost 12 bases, with 16 bases between them. The CDR3 runs to 12 residues. The CDR3 region is CASSTTAGTTFF. CDR3 sequence (DNA): TGTGCCAGCAGTACAACCGCAGGGACGACTTTCTTT.

This chain links TRBV7-8 with TRBJ1-2; a weak D match, TRBD1 (5 bases). Deletions cut 3 bases from V and 0 bases from J, with 20 bases between. CDR1 and CDR2 from the germline V gene are SGHVS and FQNEAQ. There are 18 residues in the CDR3. CDR3 nucleotides: TGTGCCAGCAGCTTTGGGACGGACCGAAGATATACTAACTATGGCTACACCTTC. This sequence encodes CASSFGTDRRYTNYGYTF.

The chain is built from TRBV4-1 and TRBJ2-7; D gene ambiguous. V was pared by 0 bases and J by 7 bases, with 13 bases between. This CDR3 comprises 14 residues. CDR1 and CDR2 (germline): MGHRA, YSYEKL. This CDR3 reads CASSQEGWGKEQYF. The CDR3 nucleotides are TGCGCCAGCAGCCAAGAGGGGTGGGGAAAGGAGCAGTACTTC.

This clonotype showed up many times. This chain uses TRBV4-3 with TRBJ1-5; D uncertain. CDR1 LGHNA and CDR2 YSLEER come from the germline V gene. CDR3 length equals 14 residues. V lost 1 base and J lost 5, with 9 bases in between. In DNA, the CDR3 is TGCGCCAGCAGCCAAGGTAGTCCGGATCAGCCCCAGCATTTT. Its translation is CASSQGSPDQPQHF.

Points on this clonotype: This may stem from a read error, because a much larger clone lies one nucleotide away. This chain joins TRBV18 and TRBJ2-1; 8 nucleotides align to TRBD1. Germline lookup yields CDR1 KGHSH and CDR2 LQKENI. This CDR3 comprises 14 residues. CDR3 sequence (DNA): TGTGCCAGCTCCCCCACAAGACAGGGGAATGAGCAGTCCTTC. Protein sequence: CASSPTRQGNEQSF.

The gene calls are TRBV20-1 and TRBJ2-1, with 8 bases matching TRBD2. V shed 5 bases and J 5 bases; nucleotides not matched to a gene: 14. CDR3 length equals 16 residues. Per germline, CDR1 DFQATT and CDR2 SNEGSKA (reference sequence). DNA for the CDR3: TGCAGTGCTTCGTCGATCCGGGGGGGGACTAACAATGAGCAGTTCTTC. Encoded protein: CSASSIRGGTNNEQFF.

Regarding this clonotype: At one boundary the junction diverges from the germline segment, which might be a read error. The rearrangement links TRBV5-1 to TRBJ1-2; 7 positions agree with TRBD1. The CDR3 has 14 amino acids. Germline V lookup: CDR1 SGHRS, CDR2 YFSETQ. CDR3 sequence: CASSLDSIGTARLF. For the CDR3, the DNA is TGCGCCAGCAGCTTGGATTCGATTGGGACAGCTCGTCTCTTC. Full variable domain (remainder filled in from reference TRBV5-1 and TRBJ1-2): KAGVTQTPRYLIKTRGQQVTLSCSPISGHRSVSWYQQTPGQGLQFLFEYFSETQRNKGNFPGRFSGRQFSNSRSEMNVSTLELGDSALYLCASSLDSIGTARLFGSGTRLTVV.

This clonotype was recorded a few times. The V call is TRBV4-1, the J call TRBJ1-6; maybe TRBD1 (5 bases). V gave up 3 bases and J gave up 1 base, with 16 bases separating them. CDR1 is MGHRA and CDR2 is YSYEKL in the germline V gene. This CDR3 comprises 18 residues. CDR3: CASSQRDRDLSYNSPLHF. CDR3 DNA: TGCGCCAGCAGCCAGAGAGATCGGGACCTTTCCTATAATTCACCCCTCCACTTT.

This sequence joins TRBV20-1 and TRBJ2-7; TRBD2 agrees at 7 bases. V shed 2 bases and J 7 bases; nucleotides not matched to a gene: 8. Germline V gene sequence: CDR1 DFQATT, CDR2 SNEGSKA (reference sequence). This CDR3 is 13 amino acids long. CDR3: CSARMAGEGEQYF. The CDR3 DNA sequence: TGCAGTGCTAGAATGGCGGGAGAAGGGGAGCAGTACTTC.